This TCR beta chain was identified during a study of T cells after yellow fever vaccination. Many counts were recorded for this clonotype. TCRdb re-called the 5' RACE reads through MiXCR, storing one row per CDR3 protein. The table includes about 320,000 distinct CDR3 sequences, 12% detected once. The V gene lost 3 bases and the J gene lost 1 base, with 9 bases spanning the gap. The CDR3 sequence is 13 residues long. Germline CDR1 and CDR2: DFQATT and SNEGSKA (reference sequence). This TCR was recovered from a man in his late teens or twenties who received the YFV17D yellow fever vaccine. The chain has TRBV20-1 and TRBJ1-1; D might be TRBD1 (5 bases). The sample consisted of CD4+ T cells sorted from PBMCs, taken 15 days after the yellow fever booster vaccination. The CDR3 bases are TGCAGTGCTAGGCGCAGGGCGAACACTGAAGCTTTCTTT. Its translation is CSARRRANTEAFF.